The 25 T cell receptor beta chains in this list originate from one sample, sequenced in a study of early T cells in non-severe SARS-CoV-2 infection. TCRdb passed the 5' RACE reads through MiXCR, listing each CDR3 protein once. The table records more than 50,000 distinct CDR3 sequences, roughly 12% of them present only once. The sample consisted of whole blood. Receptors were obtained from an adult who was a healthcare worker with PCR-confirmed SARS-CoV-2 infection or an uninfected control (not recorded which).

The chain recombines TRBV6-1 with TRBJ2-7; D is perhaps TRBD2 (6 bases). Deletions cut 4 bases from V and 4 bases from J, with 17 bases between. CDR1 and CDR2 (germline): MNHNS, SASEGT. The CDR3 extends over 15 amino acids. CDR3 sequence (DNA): TGTGCCAGCAGTGTCAAGGCTAGCGTCAGTTACGAGCAGTACTTC. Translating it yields CASSVKASVSYEQYF.

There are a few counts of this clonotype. CDR3 in amino acids: CASRRDSGYEQYF. CDR3 DNA sequence: TGTGCCAGCAGGAGGGACTCTGGCTACGAGCAGTACTTC. V usage is TRBV2 and J usage is TRBJ2-7, with a possible D match to TRBD2 (6 bases). CDR3 length: 13 residues. Looked up from germline, CDR1 is SNHLY and CDR2 is FYNNEI. The V and J ends lost 6 bases and 3 bases respectively, with 12 bases between them.

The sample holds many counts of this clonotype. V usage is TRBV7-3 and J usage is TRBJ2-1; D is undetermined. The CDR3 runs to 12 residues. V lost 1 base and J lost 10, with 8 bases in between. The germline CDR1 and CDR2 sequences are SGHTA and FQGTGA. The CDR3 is CASSLNLGEQFF. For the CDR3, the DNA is TGTGCCAGCAGCTTAAATCTGGGGGAGCAGTTCTTC.

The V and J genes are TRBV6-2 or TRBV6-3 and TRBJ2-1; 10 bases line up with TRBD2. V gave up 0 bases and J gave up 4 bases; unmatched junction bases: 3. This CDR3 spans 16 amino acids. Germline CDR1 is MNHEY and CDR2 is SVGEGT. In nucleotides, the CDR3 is TGTGCCAGCAGTTACTCAGAGACTAGCGGGTACAATGAGCAGTTCTTC. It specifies CASSYSETSGYNEQFF.

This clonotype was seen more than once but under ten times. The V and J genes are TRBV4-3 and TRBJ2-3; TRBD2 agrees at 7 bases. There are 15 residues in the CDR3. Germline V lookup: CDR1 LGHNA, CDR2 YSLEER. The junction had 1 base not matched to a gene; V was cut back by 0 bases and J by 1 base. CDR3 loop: CASSQDAGGTDTQYF. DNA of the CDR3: TGCGCCAGCAGCCAAGATGCGGGGGGCACAGATACGCAGTATTTT.

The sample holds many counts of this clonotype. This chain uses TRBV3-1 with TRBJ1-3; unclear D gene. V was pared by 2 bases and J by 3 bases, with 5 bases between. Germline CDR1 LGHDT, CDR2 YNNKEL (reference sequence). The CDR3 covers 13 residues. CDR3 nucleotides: TGTGCCAGCAGCCAAAATGGTGGAAACACCATATATTTT. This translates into CASSQNGGNTIYF.

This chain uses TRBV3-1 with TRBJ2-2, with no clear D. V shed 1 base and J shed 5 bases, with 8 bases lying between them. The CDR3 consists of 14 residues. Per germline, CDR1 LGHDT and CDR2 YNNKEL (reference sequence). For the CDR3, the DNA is TGTGCCAGCAGCCAAGGATCCTCGACCGGGGAGCTGTTTTTT. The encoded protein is CASSQGSSTGELFF.

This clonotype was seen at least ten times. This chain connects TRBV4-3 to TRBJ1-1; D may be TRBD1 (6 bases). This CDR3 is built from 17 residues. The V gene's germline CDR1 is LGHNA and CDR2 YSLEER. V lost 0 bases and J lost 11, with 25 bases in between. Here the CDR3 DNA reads TGCGCCAGCAGCCAAGAGGCCCCCCCGGTGGGGGCTCGTTGGGCTTTCTTT. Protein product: CASSQEAPPVGARWAFF.

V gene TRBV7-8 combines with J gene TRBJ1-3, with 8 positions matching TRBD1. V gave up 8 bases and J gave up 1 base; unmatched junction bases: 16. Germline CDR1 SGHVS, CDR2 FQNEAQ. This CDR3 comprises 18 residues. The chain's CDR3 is CASPSRPGQVGSGNTIYF. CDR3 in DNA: TGTGCCAGCCCCTCCCGACCGGGACAGGTCGGGTCTGGAAACACCATATATTTT.

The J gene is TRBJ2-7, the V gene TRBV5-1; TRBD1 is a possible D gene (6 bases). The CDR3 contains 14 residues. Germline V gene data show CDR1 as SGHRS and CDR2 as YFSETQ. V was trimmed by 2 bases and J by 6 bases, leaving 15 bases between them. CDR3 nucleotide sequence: TGCGCCAGCAGCTTTGACGGGACACTCGCCGAGCAGTACTTC. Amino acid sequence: CASSFDGTLAEQYF.

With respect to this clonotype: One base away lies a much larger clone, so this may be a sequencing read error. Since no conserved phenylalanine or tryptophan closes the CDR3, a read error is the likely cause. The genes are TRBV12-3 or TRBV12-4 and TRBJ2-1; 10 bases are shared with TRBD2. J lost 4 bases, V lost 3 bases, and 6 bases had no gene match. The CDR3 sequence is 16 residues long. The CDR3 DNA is TGTGCCAGCAGTTTCTCCGGGACTAGCGATTACAATGAGCAGTTCTTA. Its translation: CASSFSGTSDYNEQFL.

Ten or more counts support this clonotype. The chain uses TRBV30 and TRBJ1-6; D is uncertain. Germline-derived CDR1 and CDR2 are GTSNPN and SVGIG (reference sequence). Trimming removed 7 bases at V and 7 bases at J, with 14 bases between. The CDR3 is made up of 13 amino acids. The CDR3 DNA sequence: TGTGCCTCCCTCCGGGGTCAAAATTCACCCCTCCACTTT. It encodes CASLRGQNSPLHF.

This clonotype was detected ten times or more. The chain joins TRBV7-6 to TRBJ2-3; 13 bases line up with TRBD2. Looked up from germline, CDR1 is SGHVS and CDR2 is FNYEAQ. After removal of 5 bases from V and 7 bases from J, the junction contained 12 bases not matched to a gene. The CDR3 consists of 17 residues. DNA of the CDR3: TGTGCCAGCAGCGCAATTGCCACTAGCGGGAGGGTGAATACGCAGTATTTT. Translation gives CASSAIATSGRVNTQYF.

The CDR3 loop reads CASSGGTSYGYTF. The DNA for the CDR3 is TGTGCCAGCAGTGGCGGGACAAGTTATGGCTACACCTTC. The chain employs TRBV6-2 or TRBV6-3 and TRBJ1-2; weak D call: TRBD1 (6 bases). This CDR3 is built from 13 residues. The V end lost 5 bases, the J end lost 5 bases, and 12 bases lay between the germline ends. CDR1 and CDR2 (germline): MNHEY, SVGEGT.

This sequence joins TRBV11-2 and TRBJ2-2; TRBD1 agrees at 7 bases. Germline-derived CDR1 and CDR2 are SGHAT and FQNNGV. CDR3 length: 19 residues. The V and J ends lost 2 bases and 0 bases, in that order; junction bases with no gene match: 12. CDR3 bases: TGTGCCAGCAGCTTATCTTTCTTGGGGGACAGCCCGAACACCGGGGAGCTGTTTTTT. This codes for CASSLSFLGDSPNTGELFF.

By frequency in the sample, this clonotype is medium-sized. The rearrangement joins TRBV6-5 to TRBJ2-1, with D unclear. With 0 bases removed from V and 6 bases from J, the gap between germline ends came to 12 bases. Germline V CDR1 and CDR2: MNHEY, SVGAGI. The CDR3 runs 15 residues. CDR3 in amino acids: CASSYSIATGNEQFF. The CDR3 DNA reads TGTGCCAGCAGTTACTCGATCGCAACGGGCAATGAGCAGTTCTTC.

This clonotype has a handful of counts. CDR3 region: CASLRPQTDYEQYF. CDR3 sequence (DNA): TGTGCCAGCCTGCGACCACAGACCGACTACGAGCAGTACTTC. The chain combines TRBV2 with TRBJ2-7; D is undetermined. The CDR3 runs to 14 residues. V was shortened by 8 bases and J by 3 bases, with 17 bases between the two germline ends. Germline CDR1 and CDR2: SNHLY and FYNNEI.

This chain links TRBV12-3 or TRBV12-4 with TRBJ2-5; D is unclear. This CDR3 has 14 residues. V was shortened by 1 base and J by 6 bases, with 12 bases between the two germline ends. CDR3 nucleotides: TGTGCCAGCAGTTTAGAAGGGCCAATTAAGACCCAGTACTTC. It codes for CASSLEGPIKTQYF.

This CDR3 reads CASSWTGGPDTQYF. CDR3 nucleotide sequence: TGTGCCAGCAGCTGGACAGGGGGCCCAGATACGCAGTATTTT. The chain couples TRBV7-9 to TRBJ2-3; 11 nucleotides match TRBD1. Germline CDR1 SEHNR, CDR2 FQNEAQ (reference sequence). The CDR3 runs 14 residues. Germline trimming cut 4 bases from V and 4 bases from J; bases unmatched to any gene: 1.

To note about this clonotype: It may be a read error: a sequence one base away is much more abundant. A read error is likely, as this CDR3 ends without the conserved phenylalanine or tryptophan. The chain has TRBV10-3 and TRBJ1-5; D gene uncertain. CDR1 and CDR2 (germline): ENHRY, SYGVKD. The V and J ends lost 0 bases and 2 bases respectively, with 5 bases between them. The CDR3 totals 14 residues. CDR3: CAISESGGNQPQHS. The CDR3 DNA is TGTGCCATCAGTGAGTCTGGGGGCAATCAGCCCCAGCATTCT.

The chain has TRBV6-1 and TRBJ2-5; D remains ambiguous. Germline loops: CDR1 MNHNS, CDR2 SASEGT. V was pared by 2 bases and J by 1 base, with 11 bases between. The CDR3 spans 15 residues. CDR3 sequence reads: CASSEFGPFQETQYF. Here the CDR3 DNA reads TGTGCCAGCAGTGAATTTGGCCCGTTCCAAGAGACCCAGTACTTC.

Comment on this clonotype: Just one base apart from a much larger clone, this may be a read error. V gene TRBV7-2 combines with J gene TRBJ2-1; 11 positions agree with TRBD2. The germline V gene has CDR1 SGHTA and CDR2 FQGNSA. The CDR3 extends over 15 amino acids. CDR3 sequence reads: CASSLTSGDYNEQIF. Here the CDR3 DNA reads TGTGCCAGCAGCTTGACTAGCGGGGACTACAATGAGCAGATCTTC.

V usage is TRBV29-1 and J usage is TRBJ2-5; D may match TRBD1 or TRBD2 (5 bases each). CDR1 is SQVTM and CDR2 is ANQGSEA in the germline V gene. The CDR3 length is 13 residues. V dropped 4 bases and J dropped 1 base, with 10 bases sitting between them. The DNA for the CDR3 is TGCAGCGTTGTTGAGGGGCCCCAAGAGACCCAGTACTTC. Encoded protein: CSVVEGPQETQYF.

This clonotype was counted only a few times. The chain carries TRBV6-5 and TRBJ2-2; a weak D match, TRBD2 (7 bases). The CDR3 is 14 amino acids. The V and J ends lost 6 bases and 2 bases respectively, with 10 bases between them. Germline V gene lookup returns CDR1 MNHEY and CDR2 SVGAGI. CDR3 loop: CASRRGGNTGELFF. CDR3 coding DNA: TGTGCCAGCAGAAGGGGGGGAAACACCGGGGAGCTGTTTTTT.

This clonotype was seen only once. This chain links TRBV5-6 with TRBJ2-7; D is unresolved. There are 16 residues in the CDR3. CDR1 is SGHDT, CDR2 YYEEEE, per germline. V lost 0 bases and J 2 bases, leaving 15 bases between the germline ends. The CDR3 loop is CASSLAHSFATYEQYF. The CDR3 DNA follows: TGTGCCAGCAGCTTGGCGCACAGTTTTGCGACCTACGAGCAGTACTTC.